The 21 T cell receptor beta chains in this list originate from one sample, sequenced in a study of blood T cells in healthy people across ages (dated by TCRdb to about 2015). The method was 5' RACE. The sequencer listed for this sample is Illumina HiSeq 2500. The second PCR ran for about 7 to 11 cycles and used a J-beta primer mix along with a sample-barcoded 5' primer. TCRdb cleaned the public reads at Q25 with fastp, built clones with MiXCR and kept in-frame beta chains. Rows merge per CDR3 protein into single entries with the most common DNA and genes. The sample records about 400,000 distinct CDR3 sequences, 52% of which are singletons. The ten largest clonotypes hold roughly 51% of the sample. The sample comprised blood. The receptors here all came from a man between 60 and 75 years old in good health.

The chain carries TRBV7-2 and TRBJ1-2; D gene ambiguous. The V gene's germline CDR1 is SGHTA and CDR2 FQGNSA. V lost 1 base and J lost 4, with 7 bases in between. CDR3 length equals 13 residues. The CDR3 protein is CASSLDSPYGYTF. In DNA, the CDR3 is TGTGCCAGCAGCTTAGACAGCCCCTATGGCTACACCTTC.

Regarding this clonotype: One end of the junction fails to match germline, which may point to a read error. The DNA for the CDR3 is TGTGCCGTTATGACAGACACTAACAATGTGCAGTTCTTC. This gives the protein CAVMTDTNNVQFF. The rearrangement uses TRBV24-1 and TRBJ2-1; possibly TRBD1 for D (5 bases). This CDR3 comprises 13 residues. The germline V gene has CDR1 KGHDR and CDR2 SFDVKD.

Concerning this clonotype: One end of the junction fails to match germline, which may point to a read error. CDR3 sequence reads: CSAIKRGGQIYEQYF. The CDR3 DNA follows: TGCAGTGCCATTAAGCGGGGGGGACAAATCTACGAGCAGTACTTT. This chain connects TRBV20-1 to TRBJ1-6, with TRBD1 as a possible D gene (6 bases). The germline gives CDR1 DFQATT, CDR2 SNEGSKA (reference sequence). The CDR3 is 15 residues long.

This clonotype was picked up a small number of times. This rearrangement joins TRBV3-1 to TRBJ2-4; 7 nucleotides align to TRBD1. With V trimmed by 3 bases and J by 3 bases, 17 bases remained unmatched. The CDR3 sequence is 19 residues long. Germline assignment: CDR1 LGHDT and CDR2 YNNKEL (reference sequence). This CDR3 reads CASSQQTGSGFGVKNIQYF. The CDR3 DNA reads TGTGCCAGCAGCCAGCAGACAGGGTCCGGTTTCGGGGTCAAAAACATTCAGTACTTC.

The chain carries TRBV5-6 and TRBJ2-3, with D uncertain. Per the germline V gene, CDR1 is SGHDT and CDR2 is YYEEEE. V lost 4 bases, J lost 1 base, and 16 bases lay in between. CDR3 size: 16 residues. CDR3: CASSPVSVTGTDTQYF. The CDR3 coding sequence is TGTGCCAGCAGCCCTGTCTCAGTCACAGGCACAGATACGCAGTATTTT.

This clonotype occurred a few times. The V call is TRBV20-1, the J call TRBJ2-5, with TRBD2 matching over 7 bases. Trimming cost V 0 bases and J 4 bases; bases outside gene matches: 14. Germline loops: CDR1 DFQATT, CDR2 SNEGSKA (reference sequence). The CDR3 is 17 amino acids. CDR3 sequence (DNA): TGCAGTGCTAGAGATTCGGCGCGGGAGAAGGTTGGAGAGACCCAGTACTTC. The encoded protein is CSARDSAREKVGETQYF.

The CDR3 loop reads CSARSRGISGYTF. CDR3 sequence (DNA): TGCAGTGCTAGAAGTAGGGGGATCTCTGGCTACACCTTC. The V gene is TRBV20-1, the J gene TRBJ1-2, with D possibly being TRBD1 (6 bases). V was cut by 2 bases and J by 7 bases, with 14 bases left in between. The germline V gene has CDR1 DFQATT and CDR2 SNEGSKA (reference sequence). The CDR3 extends over 13 amino acids.

The gene calls are TRBV11-3 and TRBJ2-7, with a weak D call TRBD1 (5 bases). Germline-derived CDR1 and CDR2 are SGHNT and YENEEA. V was shortened by 3 bases and J by 2 bases, with 11 bases between the two germline ends. The CDR3 is 14 residues long. CDR3 sequence reads: CASSLDTNTYEQYF. The CDR3 nucleotides are TGTGCCAGCAGCTTGGACACTAACACCTACGAGCAGTACTTC.

This clonotype was picked up a small number of times. This sequence joins TRBV10-3 and TRBJ2-3; the D call may be TRBD1 or TRBD2 (5 bases each). This CDR3 contains 13 residues. Trimming stripped 6 bases from V and 2 bases from J, with 9 bases between. Germline V lookup: CDR1 ENHRY, CDR2 SYGVKD. The CDR3 protein is CAIRQDSTDTQYF. DNA of the CDR3: TGTGCCATCAGACAGGACTCCACAGATACGCAGTATTTT.

The genes are TRBV7-2 and TRBJ2-7; TRBD2 is a possible D gene (6 bases). This CDR3 is built from 16 residues. Germline assignment: CDR1 SGHTA and CDR2 FQGNSA. V shed 5 bases and J shed 1 base, with 18 bases lying between them. CDR3 region: CASSQQRAGGSYEQYF. The CDR3, as DNA: TGTGCCAGCAGCCAGCAGCGGGCTGGCGGTTCCTACGAGCAGTACTTC.

With regard to this clonotype: Possible read error: a much larger clone is one base away. The chain has TRBV18 and TRBJ2-7; 8 positions match TRBD1. Germline loops: CDR1 KGHSH, CDR2 LQKENI. V trimming: 8 bases; J trimming: 3 bases; junction bases outside the gene matches: 9. This CDR3 region has 14 residues. The DNA for the CDR3 is TGTGCCAGCACCCCCGGGACAGGCCACTACGAGCAGTACTTC. This gives the protein CASTPGTGHYEQYF.

This rearrangement joins TRBV7-9 to TRBJ1-1, with 7 positions matching TRBD1. Germline-derived CDR1 and CDR2 are SEHNR and FQNEAQ (reference sequence). CDR3 length equals 12 residues. Losses at the gene ends were 10 bases for V and 8 bases for J; bases not matched to a gene: 10. The CDR3 coding sequence is TGTGCCACCGAGACCCGGGACAGCGAAGCTTTCTTT. Protein: CATETRDSEAFF.

The chain is built from TRBV2 and TRBJ2-4; TRBD1 agrees at 9 bases. With the DNA end fitting TRBJ2-7 better, the J assignment may be wrong. The CDR3 has 13 amino acids. Germline V gives CDR1 SNHLY, CDR2 FYNNEI. The CDR3 coding sequence is TGTGCCAGCATGAGGGACAGGGATTACGAGCAGTACTTC. Protein product: CASMRDRDYEQYF.

The chain couples TRBV6-2 or TRBV6-3 to TRBJ2-7; TRBD2 agrees at 13 bases. CDR3 length: 16 residues. Germline CDR1 reads MNHEY; CDR2 reads SVGEGT. The V and J ends lost 5 bases and 1 base, in that order; junction bases with no gene match: 5. Here the CDR3 DNA reads TGTGCCAGCAGTAGATCGACTAGCGGGAGGTCCTACGAGCAGTACTTC. It translates to CASSRSTSGRSYEQYF.

This clonotype occurred many times. The V and J genes are TRBV9 and TRBJ2-6; D ambiguous. V lost 2 bases and J 0 bases, leaving 0 bases between the germline ends. The CDR3 consists of 13 residues. The germline gives CDR1 SGDLS, CDR2 YYNGEE. This chain's CDR3 is CASSVSGANVLTF. DNA for the CDR3: TGTGCCAGCAGCGTCTCTGGGGCCAACGTCCTGACTTTC.

The chain employs TRBV7-9 and TRBJ2-1, with 9 bases lining up with TRBD1. Germline CDR1 is SEHNR and CDR2 is FQNEAQ (reference sequence). The CDR3 has 14 amino acids. Germline trimming cut 8 bases from V and 8 bases from J; bases unmatched to any gene: 10. The CDR3 DNA reads TGTGCCAGCTTCCGGGACAGGGTGTATCATGAGCAGTTCTTC. Encoded protein: CASFRDRVYHEQFF.

V is TRBV6-4 and J is TRBJ2-3; 7 positions agree with TRBD1. Germline CDR1 reads MRHNA; CDR2 reads SNTAGT. This CDR3 spans 11 amino acids. Trimming removed 7 bases from V and 14 bases from J; junction bases left unmatched: 9. CDR3 DNA: TGTGCCAGCACCGCGGAAGGGGGCCCGTATTTT. This gives the protein CASTAEGGPYF.

As to this clonotype: Its ends do not fully match the called genes, so a read error is possible. The chain recombines TRBV9 with TRBJ2-7; possibly TRBD1 for D (5 bases). Germline V gives CDR1 SGDLS, CDR2 YYNGEE. The CDR3 runs 15 residues. The CDR3 sequence: CASSPSTVLSYGQYF. The CDR3 DNA is TGTGCCAGCAGCCCCTCGACAGTGTTGTCCTACGGGCAGTACTTC. Full variable domain (missing parts from reference TRBV9 and TRBJ2-7): DSGVTQTPKHLITATGQRVTLRCSPRSGDLSVYWYQQSLDQGLQFLIQYYNGEERAKGNILERFSAQQFPDLHSELNLSSLELGDSALYFCASSPSTVLSYGQYFGPGTRLTVT.

Points on this clonotype: One base away lies a much larger clone, so this may be a sequencing read error. The CDR3 nucleotides read TGTGCCATCAGTAGCACAGATACGCAGTATTTT. Translated, it gives CAISSTDTQYF. This chain joins TRBV10-3 and TRBJ2-3; D call uncertain. V was trimmed by 5 bases and J by 0 bases, leaving 0 bases between them. The germline V gene has CDR1 ENHRY and CDR2 SYGVKD. CDR3 length: 11 amino acids.

The chain joins TRBV24-1 to TRBJ2-6; no firm D call. This CDR3 contains 13 residues. Looked up from germline, CDR1 is KGHDR and CDR2 is SFDVKD. Trimming pared 8 bases from V and 2 bases from J, leaving 6 bases between. The CDR3 bases are TGTGCCACCAAAGAGACTGGGGCCAACGTCCTGACTTTC. It translates to CATKETGANVLTF.

V usage is TRBV6-2 or TRBV6-3 and J usage is TRBJ2-7; maybe TRBD1 (6 bases). This CDR3 region has 16 residues. V dropped 0 bases and J dropped 3 bases, with 15 bases sitting between them. In germline, CDR1 is MNHEY, CDR2 SVGEGT. The CDR3 DNA sequence: TGTGCCAGCAGTTACTCGGGGGACATGGGCTTCTACGAGCAGTACTTC. This codes for CASSYSGDMGFYEQYF.